This T cell receptor beta chain is from a study of naive and memory T cell subsets (dated by TCRdb to about 2017). Study-level background: According to the figure summarizing the samples, there were 10 blood donors, 7 tuberculin skin test biopsies and 3 saline control biopsies. Usually PCR2 was run as a SYBR Green qPCR and stopped at a set threshold, although low-input samples could use end-point PCR (roughly 6 cycles) instead. Broader findings and caveats from the paper: The potential sensitivity of the RNA-based method to TCR transcript changes with T cell activation and differentiation was acknowledged.

The CDR3 sequence holds 13 residues, the cysteine and phenylalanine included. The entry retains the CDR3 DNA only, 39 bases that are in frame from base 1. Cut back by 3 bases and 0 bases, the V and J ends lie 6 bases apart. CDR1 and CDR2 (KGHSH, LQKENI) derive from the germline V gene. In this sample, this clonotype turned up many times. Its cognate antigen has yet to be identified. Base qualities were left out, and no much larger clone turns up one base away. The library came from 5' RACE. For the blood and skin samples, reverse transcription of TCR RNA was done with SuperScript IV along with alpha and beta constant region primers. The ligated cDNA was amplified by four rounds of PCR, in which nested alpha and beta constant region primers were used together with the SP2 primer. Using T4 RNA ligase 1, an oligonucleotide carrying both the Illumina SP2 primer and a UMI was ligated onto the 3' end of the cDNA. The 12-nucleotide UMI was composed of two random hexamers separated by an eight-base spacer, which was included to prevent hairpin formation. From the second PCR onward, TCR alpha and beta chain libraries were processed separately and dual indexed for multiplexing. After pooling, the indexed libraries were analyzed by capillary electrophoresis and sequenced on either an Illumina MiSeq or NextSeq. PhiX DNA at roughly 4.5-7.5% was added to the libraries to raise base diversity and improve cluster recognition. Per the original workflow: UMIs were extracted from read 2 by Demultiplexor and combined with the TCR sequence from read 1, and reads were split according to sample indices. V and J genes and V-J junctions were identified by Decombinator, which gave every TCR a five-part identifier that included V and J deletions. UMIs were used by Collapsinator to correct sequencing errors and PCR amplification heterogeneity, so that a UMI-based abundance was obtained for each TCR. Identifiers were converted to nucleotide sequence by CDR3Translator and translated to amino acids, and CDR3 regions were extracted on the basis of terminal motifs. After normalization to the amount of input RNA, the error-corrected alpha and beta TCR counts from blood and from skin were compared. TCRdb reworked the public reads: Q25 trimming with fastp, MiXCR clone assembly, productive beta chains retained. Each entry merges the rows of one CDR3 protein and shows their most common DNA and genes. Here the V and J calls rest on TCRdb's processing, not on the authors' analysis. This sample lists about 20,000 distinct CDR3 sequences; 3.5% to 5% were detected once. The top ten clonotypes cover about 7.8% of the sample.

For whole blood analysis, less than 3 ml of peripheral blood was collected from healthy adult volunteers into Tempus tubes, and RNA was extracted following the manufacturer's instructions. Using 3' ligation of a UMI-containing oligonucleotide to TCR cDNA, the study laid out a robust and sensitive protocol to amplify, sequence and analyze TCRs. Before reverse transcription, total RNA that had not been cell sorted was treated with RQ1 DNase, with a target input of roughly 1 to 1,100 ng. Libraries were prepared from skin biopsies and whole blood so that pipeline robustness could be tested in samples in which T cells form a minority population.

The sequence was obtained from a male donor in good health. The chain joins TRBV18 to TRBJ2-7; too little of a D gene remains to name it. The CDR3 amino acid sequence is: CASSPENSYEQYF. The DNA sequence is given as TGTGCCAGCTCACCCGAGAACTCCTACGAGCAGTACTTC.